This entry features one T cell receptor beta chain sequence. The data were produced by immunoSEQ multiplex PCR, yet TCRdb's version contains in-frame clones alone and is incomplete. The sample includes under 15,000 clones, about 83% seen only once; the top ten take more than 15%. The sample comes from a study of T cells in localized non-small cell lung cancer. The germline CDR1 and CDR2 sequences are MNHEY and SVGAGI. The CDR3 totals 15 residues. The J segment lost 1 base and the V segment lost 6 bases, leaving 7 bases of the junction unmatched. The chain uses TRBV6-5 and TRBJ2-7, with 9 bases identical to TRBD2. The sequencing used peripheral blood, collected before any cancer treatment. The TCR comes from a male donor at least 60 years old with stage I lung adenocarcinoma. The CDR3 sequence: CASSSAGGGSYEQYF. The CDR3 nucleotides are TGTGCCAGCAGCTCAGCGGGAGGAGGATCCTACGAGCAGTACTTC.